These 4 T cell receptor beta chains were sequenced from one sample in a study of shared clonotypes between healthy human individuals. The data were produced by immunoSEQ multiplex PCR, yet TCRdb's version contains in-frame clones alone and is incomplete. The data show about 92,000 clones, approximately 63% seen once. Sequencing used memory CD8+ T cells sorted from blood. Indicated subset: CD45RO+ cells pooled with CCR7-negative TemRA cells. These TCRs come from a man younger than 45 in good health.

The V call is TRBV6-5, the J call TRBJ2-7, with 9 bases fitting TRBD2. Germline CDR1 and CDR2: MNHEY and SVGAGI. The J segment lost 2 bases and the V segment lost 4 bases, leaving 9 bases of the junction unmatched. The CDR3 is 16 amino acids. In DNA, the CDR3 is TGTGCCAGCAGTTCGACTACGACTAGCGGACCCTACGAGCAGTACTTC. It translates to CASSSTTTSGPYEQYF.

The V and J genes are TRBV7-3 and TRBJ2-1; tentatively, D is TRBD1 or TRBD2 (5 bases each). With 4 bases removed from V and 5 bases from J, the gap between germline ends came to 15 bases. Germline V gives CDR1 SGHTA, CDR2 FQGTGA. This CDR3 comprises 15 residues. CDR3 bases: TGTGCCAGCAGCTCCCAGCCACGGGGCAACAATGAGCAGTTCTTC. As protein: CASSSQPRGNNEQFF.

The gene calls are TRBV6-5 and TRBJ2-1, with a weak D call TRBD2 (5 bases). Germline V CDR1 and CDR2: MNHEY, SVGAGI. The CDR3 has 14 residues. Trimming stripped 7 bases from V and 5 bases from J, with 15 bases between. This chain's CDR3 is CASTFRGPHNEQFF. DNA for the CDR3: TGTGCCAGCACTTTTCGCGGGCCCCACAATGAGCAGTTCTTC.

The V and J genes are TRBV28 and TRBJ2-7, with a possible D match to TRBD1 (6 bases). The V and J ends lost 7 bases and 2 bases respectively, with 12 bases between them. Germline CDR1 reads MDHEN; CDR2 reads SYDVKM. CDR3 size: 13 residues. CDR3 region: CASNPQGAYEQYF. DNA of the CDR3: TGTGCCAGCAACCCACAGGGAGCCTACGAGCAGTACTTC.